A single sample gave rise to the 21 T cell receptor beta chains below, sequenced in a study of shared clonotypes between healthy human individuals (TCRdb year 2020). The library was obtained by the immunoSEQ multiplex PCR assay. The immuneACCESS repertoire file appears here via TCRdb, limited to in-frame rearrangements. These files lack a portion of the clones; in checked studies, under half of the deficit traces to unresolved V genes, and the cause of the others is not known. Present in this sample are about 980,000 clones, about three quarters of which were seen just once. 1.5% of the sample is held by the ten biggest clonotypes. Sequenced input: memory CD4+ T cells sorted from blood. The cell subset or site label here, explained by the study, means: CD45RA-negative fraction. Every receptor here comes from a man aged 18 to 29 in good health.

The chain joins TRBV2 to TRBJ2-2; TRBD1 agrees at 11 bases. CDR1 and CDR2 from the germline V gene are SNHLY and FYNNEI. The V segment lost 6 bases and the J segment 4 bases; nucleotides outside the gene matches: 7. The CDR3 is 16 amino acids. The CDR3 region is CASSAWTGGSTGELFF. Here the CDR3 DNA reads TGTGCCAGCAGCGCCTGGACAGGGGGCTCCACCGGGGAGCTGTTTTTT.

This clone has just one count. V and J are TRBV18 and TRBJ1-1, with 8 bases lining up with TRBD1. The germline gives CDR1 KGHSH, CDR2 LQKENI. The CDR3 has 16 residues. Trimming at V came to 4 bases and at J to 5 bases, leaving 12 bases not matched to a gene. CDR3 sequence: CASSHGTGADGTEAFF. Here the CDR3 DNA reads TGTGCCAGCTCACACGGGACAGGCGCAGATGGGACTGAAGCTTTCTTT. Full variable domain (outside the CDR3, taken from reference TRBV18 and TRBJ1-1): NAGVMQNPRHLVRRRGQEARLRCSPMKGHSHVYWYRQLPEEGLKFMVYLQKENIIDESGMPKERFSAEFPKEGPSILRIQQVVRGDSAAYFCASSHGTGADGTEAFFGQGTRLTVV.

Turning to this clone: Just one base apart from a much larger clone, this may be a read error. The rearrangement uses TRBV7-2 and TRBJ1-1; D might be TRBD1 (5 bases). CDR1 is SGHTA, CDR2 FQGNSA, per germline. The CDR3 runs to 13 residues. Trimming left V 5 bases short and J 1 base short, with 8 bases between. CDR3: CASSRTGNTEAFF. The CDR3 DNA reads TGTGCCAGCAGCCGTACAGGGAACACTGAAGCTTTCTTT. The variable domain in full, with the rest retrieved from reference TRBV7-2 and TRBJ1-1, is GAGVSQSPSNKVTEKGKDVELRCDPISGHTALYWYRQSLGQGLEFLIYFQGNSAPDKSGLPSDRFSAERTGGSVSTLTIQRTQQEDSAVYLCASSRTGNTEAFFGQGTRLTVV.

The chain links TRBV7-9 to TRBJ1-6, with D possibly TRBD1 on 5 matching bases. There are 15 residues in the CDR3. Germline CDR1 is SEHNR and CDR2 is FQNEAQ (reference sequence). The ends were cut back, 3 bases at V and 7 bases at J, with 13 bases in the middle. The CDR3 protein is CASSFEGPGNSPLHF. The CDR3 coding sequence is TGTGCCAGCAGCTTCGAGGGGCCTGGAAATTCACCCCTCCACTTT.

The chain is built from TRBV2 and TRBJ2-2, with unresolved D. There are 15 residues in the CDR3. Germline CDR1 SNHLY, CDR2 FYNNEI. V was pared by 7 bases and J by 0 bases, with 12 bases between. This CDR3 is CASTVRKANTGELFF. The CDR3, as DNA: TGTGCCAGCACCGTTCGGAAAGCGAACACCGGGGAGCTGTTTTTT.

This clone was counted between two and nine times. The V and J genes are TRBV6-5 and TRBJ1-1, with D unclear. This CDR3 is 11 amino acids long. The germline V gene encodes CDR1 MNHEY and CDR2 SVGAGI. Deletions cut 6 bases from V and 8 bases from J, with 10 bases between. In nucleotides, the CDR3 is TGTGCCAGCAGCGACCGACTAGAAGCTTTCTTT. It is translated as CASSDRLEAFF.

The rearrangement links TRBV5-1 to TRBJ2-6; no clear D gene. The CDR3 totals 14 residues. CDR1 SGHRS and CDR2 YFSETQ come from the germline V gene. V was shortened by 4 bases and J by 0 bases, with 5 bases between the two germline ends. The CDR3 spells CASSGPSGANVLTF. The CDR3 bases are TGCGCCAGCAGCGGCCCCTCTGGGGCCAACGTCCTGACTTTC.

In its sample, this clone was seen many times. The genes are TRBV25-1 and TRBJ2-5, with TRBD2 as a possible D gene (6 bases). The germline V gene encodes CDR1 MGHDK and CDR2 SYGVNS. The CDR3 contains 14 residues. V was shortened by 4 bases and J by 1 base, with 10 bases between the two germline ends. This CDR3 reads CASSGLVRQETQYF. CDR3 DNA sequence: TGTGCCAGCAGTGGACTAGTCCGCCAAGAGACCCAGTACTTC.

The rearrangement joins TRBV11-3 to TRBJ2-1; D unresolved. V dropped 1 base and J dropped 6 bases, with 7 bases sitting between them. Germline loops: CDR1 SGHNT, CDR2 YENEEA. The CDR3 is made up of 13 amino acids. CDR3 DNA: TGTGCCAGCAGCTTAGGTCCAGGCAATGAGCAGTTCTTC. Protein: CASSLGPGNEQFF.

The chain links TRBV12-1 to TRBJ2-6; no DNA check was done on the table's D call, TRBD1. TRBV12-1 is an annotated pseudogene. The CDR3 runs 17 residues. The CDR3 region is CASRQGTGPSGANVLTF. CDR3 in DNA: TGTGCCAGCAGACAAGGGACAGGGCCCTCTGGGGCCAACGTCCTGACTTTC.

This clone was seen just once. The sample contains more than one DNA sequence encoding this CDR3. The chain uses TRBV5-1 and TRBJ2-1; D not resolved. The CDR3 consists of 11 residues. The germline V and J ends were trimmed by 5 bases and 3 bases, with 3 bases remaining between them. Germline CDR1 is SGHRS and CDR2 is YFSETQ. CDR3 DNA sequence: TGCGCCAGCAGTAACTACAATGAGCAGTTCTTC. This translates into CASSNYNEQFF.

There are a few counts of this clone. This chain connects TRBV11-2 to TRBJ2-7; D may be TRBD1 (6 bases). CDR1 is SGHAT, CDR2 FQNNGV, per germline. The CDR3 spans 14 residues. Deletions cut 5 bases from V and 3 bases from J, with 14 bases between. In DNA, the CDR3 is TGTGCCAGCAGCCGGGCCGGACAGAACTACGAGCAGTACTTC. Translated: CASSRAGQNYEQYF.

The chain uses TRBV5-8 and TRBJ2-3, with TRBD2 matching over 12 bases. Unmatched junction bases numbered 11, after V lost 1 base and J lost 8 bases. CDR3 length: 17 amino acids. The V gene's germline CDR1 is SGHTS and CDR2 YDEGEE. The CDR3 loop is CASSLPLAGGNRGTQYF. The CDR3, as DNA: TGTGCCAGCAGCTTGCCCCTAGCGGGAGGGAACCGGGGTACGCAGTATTTT.

This clone is a singleton in its sample. The rearrangement links TRBV7-2 to TRBJ2-5, with TRBD2 matching over 9 bases. V dropped 4 bases and J dropped 1; count of bases not matched to a gene: 7. The CDR3 is 16 residues long. Germline V lookup: CDR1 SGHTA, CDR2 FQGNSA. The CDR3 bases are TGTGCCAGCAGCTCTGTGACTAGCGGAATCCAAGAGACCCAGTACTTC. This gives the protein CASSSVTSGIQETQYF. Full variable domain (outside the CDR3, taken from reference TRBV7-2 and TRBJ2-5): GAGVSQSPSNKVTEKGKDVELRCDPISGHTALYWYRQSLGQGLEFLIYFQGNSAPDKSGLPSDRFSAERTGGSVSTLTIQRTQQEDSAVYLCASSSVTSGIQETQYFGPGTRLLVL.

The CDR3 loop reads CASSPDRGFTEAFF. Written as DNA, the CDR3 is TGCGCCAGCAGCCCGGACAGGGGGTTTACTGAAGCTTTCTTT. The gene calls are TRBV5-1 and TRBJ1-1; the match to TRBD1 covers 10 bases. Germline CDR1 reads SGHRS; CDR2 reads YFSETQ. The CDR3 totals 14 residues. V dropped 4 bases and J dropped 5; count of bases not matched to a gene: 5.

The gene calls are TRBV7-2 and TRBJ2-5; D may be TRBD1 (5 bases). Trimming pared 5 bases from V and 5 bases from J, leaving 21 bases between. This CDR3 spans 16 amino acids. Germline CDR1 reads SGHTA; CDR2 reads FQGNSA. CDR3 nucleotide sequence: TGTGCCAGCAGCCCATTTATGATGTCCTCAGGGGAGACCCAGTACTTC. Translating it yields CASSPFMMSSGETQYF.

The count of this clone is one. The chain employs TRBV2 and TRBJ2-1, with 7 bases matching TRBD1. V dropped 5 bases and J dropped 8; count of bases not matched to a gene: 9. This CDR3 is built from 14 residues. Germline lookup yields CDR1 SNHLY and CDR2 FYNNEI. The CDR3 reads CASSRNRGNDEQFF. In nucleotides, the CDR3 is TGTGCCAGCAGTAGAAACAGGGGTAACGATGAGCAGTTCTTC.

This sequence joins TRBV4-3 and TRBJ2-3; D is perhaps TRBD1 or TRBD2 (5 bases each). From germline, CDR1 is LGHNA and CDR2 YSLEER. The CDR3 is made up of 16 amino acids. The V end was cut by 0 bases, the J end by 0 bases, with 10 bases between. The CDR3 spells CASSQDPGASTDTQYF. The DNA of the CDR3 is TGCGCCAGCAGCCAAGATCCCGGGGCTAGCACAGATACGCAGTATTTT.

There are a few counts of this clone. This chain connects TRBV6-5 to TRBJ1-5; TRBD1 is a possible D gene (6 bases). Trimming took off 5 bases at V and 6 bases at J, with 14 bases between the two ends. CDR1 is MNHEY, CDR2 SVGAGI, per germline. The CDR3 has 14 amino acids. CDR3 nucleotide sequence: TGTGCCAGCAGTAAATCGAGGGGGGGTCAGCCCCAGCATTTT. This sequence encodes CASSKSRGGQPQHF.

This clone has a handful of counts. DNA of the CDR3: TGCAGCGTTGAAGGTAGCGGGCGGTACAATGAGCAGTTCTTC. Its protein is CSVEGSGRYNEQFF. The chain combines TRBV29-1 with TRBJ2-1; 7 nucleotides align to TRBD2. The CDR3 is 14 residues long. Per germline, CDR1 SQVTM and CDR2 ANQGSEA. With V trimmed by 1 base and J by 4 bases, 4 bases remained unmatched.

Notes on this clone: Other nucleotide sequences in the sample specify the same CDR3. This chain links TRBV30 with TRBJ2-3; D gene unclear. V dropped 1 base and J dropped 5 bases, with 4 bases sitting between them. The length of the CDR3 is 11 residues. Per germline, CDR1 GTSNPN and CDR2 SVGIG (reference sequence). Written as DNA, the CDR3 is TGTGCCTGGAGTGAAGGAGATACGCAGTATTTT. The encoded protein is CAWSEGDTQYF. Filled out from reference TRBV30 and TRBJ2-3, the complete variable domain reads SQTIHQWPATLVQPVGSPLSLECTVEGTSNPNLYWYRQAAGRGLQLLFYSVGIGQISSEVPQNLSASRPQDRQFILSSKKLLLSDSGFYLCAWSEGDTQYFGPGTRLTVL.